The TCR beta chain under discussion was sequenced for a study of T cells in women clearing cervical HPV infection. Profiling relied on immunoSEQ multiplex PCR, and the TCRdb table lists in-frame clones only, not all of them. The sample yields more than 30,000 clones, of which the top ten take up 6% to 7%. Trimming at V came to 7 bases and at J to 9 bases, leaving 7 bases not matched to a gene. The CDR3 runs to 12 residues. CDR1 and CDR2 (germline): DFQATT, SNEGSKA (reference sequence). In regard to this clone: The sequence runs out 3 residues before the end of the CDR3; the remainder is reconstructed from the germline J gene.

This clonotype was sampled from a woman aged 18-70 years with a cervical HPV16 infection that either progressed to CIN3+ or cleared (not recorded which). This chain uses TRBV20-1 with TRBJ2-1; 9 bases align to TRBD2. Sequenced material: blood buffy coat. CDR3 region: CSGREGPGEQFF. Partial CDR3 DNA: TGCAGTGGGCGGGAGGGCCCGGGTGAG.